What follows are 29 T cell receptor beta chains derived from one specimen sequenced in a study of blood T cell repertoires in COVID-19. Produced via immunoSEQ multiplex PCR; TCRdb's table is partial and in-frame only. The sample lists about 45,000 clones, 70% to 90% occurring once. The specimen was peripheral blood. All receptors come from an elderly woman with acute or convalescent COVID-19.

The gene calls are TRBV7-8 and TRBJ2-7; D perhaps matches TRBD2 (5 bases). The CDR3 extends over 15 amino acids. In germline, CDR1 is SGHVS, CDR2 FQNEAQ. Trimming removed 1 base at V and 2 bases at J, with 12 bases between. In DNA form, the CDR3 reads TGTGCCAGCAGCTTAGTTCGAGCGGAGGCCTACGAGCAGTACTTC. As protein: CASSLVRAEAYEQYF.

The V and J genes are TRBV3-1 (or the pseudogene TRBV3-2) and TRBJ1-5; D might be TRBD1 (6 bases). The CDR3 sequence is 14 residues long. V was pared by 5 bases and J by 7 bases, with 15 bases between. Germline CDR1 LGHDT, CDR2 YNNKEL (reference sequence). The CDR3 loop reads CASSSETGHQPQHF. The CDR3 nucleotides read TGTGCCAGCAGCTCTGAGACAGGTCACCAGCCCCAGCATTTT.

V is TRBV15 and J is TRBJ2-1; weak D call: TRBD2 (5 bases). Germline-derived CDR1 and CDR2 are LNHNV and YYDKDF (reference sequence). This CDR3 contains 15 residues. Trimming removed 0 bases from V and 10 bases from J, with 16 bases in between. CDR3 protein: CATSRDGGRSGEQFF. The CDR3 bases are TGTGCCACCAGCAGAGATGGCGGAAGGAGCGGCGAGCAGTTCTTC.

This chain uses TRBV3-1 (or the pseudogene TRBV3-2) with TRBJ1-4, with TRBD1 matching over 10 bases. The germline V gene has CDR1 LGHDT and CDR2 YNNKEL (reference sequence). The ends lost 1 base at V and 3 bases at J; junction bases unmatched: 8. The CDR3 totals 18 residues. The CDR3 loop reads CASSQVGQGLGANEKLFF. As DNA, the CDR3 is TGTGCCAGCAGCCAAGTGGGACAGGGGTTGGGGGCTAATGAAAAACTGTTTTTT.

J is TRBJ1-1 and V is TRBV5-5; no firm D call. From germline, CDR1 is SGHKS and CDR2 YYEKEE (reference sequence). Trimming removed 3 bases from V and 4 bases from J, with 13 bases in between. The CDR3 is 14 residues long. The CDR3 region has the DNA TGTGCCAGCAGCTCGTTATGGGAGGGCACTGAAGCTTTCTTT. Encoded protein: CASSSLWEGTEAFF.

V usage is TRBV10-2 and J usage is TRBJ2-1, with TRBD2 identical over 8 bases. The trim removed 2 bases at V and 7 bases at J, leaving 10 bases unmatched. The germline CDR1 and CDR2 sequences are WSHSY and SAAADI. The CDR3 runs 16 residues. The CDR3 nucleotides read TGCGCCAGCAGTGAGGCGGCGGGAGGTGGGAGGAATGAGCAGTTCTTC. As protein: CASSEAAGGGRNEQFF.

The V and J genes are TRBV16 and TRBJ1-3, with 7 bases matching TRBD1. There are 16 residues in the CDR3. V dropped 2 bases and J dropped 2; count of bases not matched to a gene: 6. CDR1 is KGHSY and CDR2 is FQNENV in the germline V gene. The CDR3 nucleotides read TGTGCCAGCAGCCAAGGCCTTACAGGGGCTGGAAACACCATATATTTT. Translation: CASSQGLTGAGNTIYF.

The J gene is TRBJ2-7, the V gene TRBV11-2; 9 bases fit TRBD1. The CDR3 covers 14 residues. Losses at the gene ends were 5 bases for V and 7 bases for J; bases not matched to a gene: 9. The V gene's germline CDR1 is SGHAT and CDR2 FQNNGV. The CDR3 protein is CASSLGDRVGEQYF. The DNA for the CDR3 is TGTGCCAGCAGCCTCGGGGACAGGGTCGGGGAGCAGTACTTC.

The table lists this clone with a count of one. This chain links TRBV4-1 with TRBJ1-4, with 8 bases identical to TRBD1. With V trimmed by 4 bases and J by 5 bases, 3 bases remained unmatched. The CDR3 is 14 residues long. Germline values: CDR1 MGHRA, CDR2 YSYEKL. As DNA, the CDR3 is TGCGCCAGCAGCCCACAGGGGGGAAATGAAAAACTGTTTTTT. Its protein product is CASSPQGGNEKLFF.

The chain joins TRBV10-1 to TRBJ2-4; TRBD1 aligns across 8 bases. The ends lost 5 bases at V and 6 bases at J; junction bases unmatched: 6. Germline V gives CDR1 WNHNN, CDR2 SYGVQD (reference sequence). CDR3 size: 14 residues. CDR3: CASSPVDRANIQYF. DNA of the CDR3: TGCGCCAGCAGTCCCGTGGACAGGGCAAACATTCAGTACTTC.

V usage is TRBV5-1 and J usage is TRBJ2-3, with a weak D call TRBD1 (5 bases). V was shortened by 3 bases and J by 6 bases, with 17 bases between the two germline ends. CDR1 and CDR2 (germline): SGHRS, YFSETQ. This CDR3 is 15 amino acids long. Here the CDR3 reads CASSSSGMVGDTQYF. For the CDR3, the DNA is TGCGCCAGCAGCTCGTCAGGGATGGTCGGGGATACGCAGTATTTT.

The count of this clone is one. The chain is built from TRBV21-1 and TRBJ2-1; TRBD2, as called in the table, went unchecked against the DNA. TRBV21-1 is given as a pseudogene. The CDR3 is 18 residues long. Written as DNA, the CDR3 is TGTGCCAGCAGCAAAGCTAGGTCTGGGACTCCGACCGGCGGTGAGCAGTTCTTC. As protein: CASSKARSGTPTGGEQFF.

The chain couples TRBV6-1 to TRBJ2-5, with TRBD1 as a possible D gene (6 bases). The germline V gene has CDR1 MNHNS and CDR2 SASEGT. Trimming removed 3 bases at V and 1 base at J, with 12 bases between. The CDR3 has 15 residues. CDR3 sequence reads: CASSEYGQSQETQYF. CDR3 DNA sequence: TGTGCCAGCAGTGAGTACGGACAGTCCCAAGAGACCCAGTACTTC.

The rearrangement uses TRBV2 and TRBJ2-5, with a weak D call TRBD1 (6 bases). V dropped 8 bases and J dropped 2 bases, with 9 bases sitting between them. This CDR3 has 12 amino acids. From germline, CDR1 is SNHLY and CDR2 FYNNEI. This CDR3 is CASGTRQETQYF. The CDR3 DNA reads as TGTGCCAGCGGGACAAGACAAGAGACCCAGTACTTC.

This chain's CDR3 is CAGLRVQGCLETQYF. CDR3 nucleotides: TGTGCCGGGCTGAGGGTACAGGGGTGTCTGGAGACCCAGTACTTC. This chain links TRBV27 with TRBJ2-5, with 7 bases matching TRBD1. There are 15 residues in the CDR3. The germline V gene has CDR1 MNHEY and CDR2 SMNVEV (reference sequence). The V and J ends lost 11 bases and 5 bases, in that order; junction bases with no gene match: 17.

This clone was observed a single time. The V gene is TRBV19, the J gene TRBJ2-1; tentatively, D is TRBD1 (6 bases). Germline V CDR1 and CDR2: LNHDA, SQIVND (reference sequence). This CDR3 contains 14 residues. V was cut by 9 bases and J by 2 bases, with 14 bases left in between. CDR3 DNA sequence: TGTGCCAGCAACTATGGGGGCCCCTACAATGAGCAGTTCTTC. Encoded protein: CASNYGGPYNEQFF.

The chain carries TRBV5-4 and TRBJ2-2; maybe TRBD1 (6 bases). Germline values: CDR1 SGHNT, CDR2 YYREEE (reference sequence). The germline V and J ends were trimmed by 4 bases and 0 bases, with 10 bases remaining between them. The CDR3 has 15 amino acids. This CDR3 is CASSRGQSNTGELFF. The CDR3 DNA sequence: TGTGCCAGCAGCCGCGGACAGTCGAACACCGGGGAGCTGTTTTTT. Full variable domain (remainder filled in from reference TRBV5-4 and TRBJ2-2): ETGVTQSPTHLIKTRGQQVTLRCSSQSGHNTVSWYQQALGQGPQFIFQYYREEENGRGNFPPRFSGLQFPNYSSELNVNALELDDSALYLCASSRGQSNTGELFFGEGSRLTVL.

This clone was recorded a few times. This sequence joins TRBV4-1 and TRBJ2-5; the match to TRBD2 covers 12 bases. This CDR3 has 17 amino acids. Looked up from germline, CDR1 is MGHRA and CDR2 is YSYEKL. After removal of 0 bases from V and 4 bases from J, the junction contained 6 bases not matched to a gene. The CDR3 spells CASSQDSSGLAGETQYF. DNA for the CDR3: TGCGCCAGCAGCCAAGATTCTTCGGGACTAGCGGGAGAGACCCAGTACTTC.

CDR3 DNA: TGTGCCAGCAGCAACAGGGGGAATTCACCCCTCCACTTT. It encodes CASSNRGNSPLHF. The chain couples TRBV6-5 to TRBJ1-6; TRBD1 matches at 8 bases. The V segment lost 6 bases and the J segment 7 bases; nucleotides outside the gene matches: 2. The germline gives CDR1 MNHEY, CDR2 SVGAGI. The CDR3 consists of 13 residues.

The chain links TRBV29-1 to TRBJ1-1, with 7 bases that match TRBD1. The junction had 3 bases not matched to a gene; V was cut back by 7 bases and J by 1 base. Germline V gene data show CDR1 as SQVTM and CDR2 as ANQGSEA. This CDR3 contains 12 residues. The CDR3 DNA follows: TGCAGCGCGGGACAGAAGAACACTGAAGCTTTCTTT. Protein: CSAGQKNTEAFF.

The chain joins TRBV5-1 to TRBJ1-2; D might be TRBD1 (5 bases). V gave up 5 bases and J gave up 4 bases, with 9 bases separating them. Per the germline V gene, CDR1 is SGHRS and CDR2 is YFSETQ. This CDR3 has 12 amino acids. The CDR3 DNA reads as TGCGCCAGCAGAGGGGAATTCTATGGCTACACCTTC. Translated: CASRGEFYGYTF.

The chain couples TRBV24-1 to TRBJ2-5, with TRBD1 matching over 8 bases. This CDR3 is 15 amino acids long. Germline CDR1 and CDR2: KGHDR and SFDVKD. With 1 base clipped from V and 1 base from J, the junction kept 1 base outside the gene matches. The CDR3 region has the DNA TGTGCCACCAGTGATTTTACAGGGGGCCAAGAGACCCAGTACTTC. Protein product: CATSDFTGGQETQYF.

V gene TRBV7-2 combines with J gene TRBJ1-4; D remains ambiguous. This CDR3 contains 15 residues. CDR1 is SGHTA, CDR2 FQGNSA, per germline. V lost 1 base and J 5 bases, leaving 11 bases between the germline ends. The DNA of the CDR3 is TGTGCCAGCAGCTTAGTACGAAACCGGAATGAAAAACTGTTTTTT. Its translation is CASSLVRNRNEKLFF.

The CDR3 nucleotides are TGTGCCAGCAGCCTCTCTAAAGCAGATACGCAGTATTTT. The encoded protein is CASSLSKADTQYF. The V and J genes are TRBV11-3 and TRBJ2-3; D uncertain. Germline assignment: CDR1 SGHNT and CDR2 YENEEA. Trimming stripped 5 bases from V and 4 bases from J, with 10 bases between. This CDR3 spans 13 amino acids.

The chain uses TRBV7-2 and TRBJ2-5; a possible D gene is TRBD1 (5 bases). CDR3 size: 14 residues. V was cut by 6 bases and J by 4 bases, with 15 bases left in between. From germline, CDR1 is SGHTA and CDR2 FQGNSA. CDR3: CASRGTGLAETQYF. Written as DNA, the CDR3 is TGTGCCAGCAGAGGAACAGGCCTTGCAGAGACCCAGTACTTC.

This clone was detected only once. The chain is built from TRBV3-1 (or the pseudogene TRBV3-2) and TRBJ1-2, with D unclear. The CDR3 extends over 13 amino acids. Germline CDR1 reads LGHDT; CDR2 reads YNNKEL (reference sequence). Trimming removed 2 bases at V and 8 bases at J, with 12 bases between. This CDR3 reads CASSQIDRGGYTF. Here the CDR3 DNA reads TGTGCCAGCAGCCAAATCGACCGAGGAGGCTACACCTTC.

The genes are TRBV10-3 and TRBJ2-7; D gene ambiguous. The germline V gene encodes CDR1 ENHRY and CDR2 SYGVKD. The CDR3 totals 11 residues. The germline V and J ends were trimmed by 2 bases and 3 bases, with 2 bases remaining between them. CDR3 nucleotides: TGTGCCATCAGTGAGCTCTACGAGCAGTACTTC. Its protein product is CAISELYEQYF.

The chain links TRBV5-1 to TRBJ2-7; TRBD1 might be the D (5 bases). Trimming cost V 0 bases and J 5 bases, with 12 bases left between them. The CDR3 runs 14 residues. Per germline, CDR1 SGHRS and CDR2 YFSETQ. The CDR3 DNA reads as TGCGCCAGCAGCTTGGGTCAGGGAACGGACGAGCAGTACTTC. Translation: CASSLGQGTDEQYF.

This chain joins TRBV7-2 and TRBJ1-2; 7 bases agree with TRBD1. Germline assignment: CDR1 SGHTA and CDR2 FQGNSA. The CDR3 runs 13 residues. The trim removed 4 bases at V and 4 bases at J, leaving 3 bases unmatched. DNA of the CDR3: TGTGCCAGCAGCTACGGACAGGCCTATGGCTACACCTTC. The encoded protein is CASSYGQAYGYTF.